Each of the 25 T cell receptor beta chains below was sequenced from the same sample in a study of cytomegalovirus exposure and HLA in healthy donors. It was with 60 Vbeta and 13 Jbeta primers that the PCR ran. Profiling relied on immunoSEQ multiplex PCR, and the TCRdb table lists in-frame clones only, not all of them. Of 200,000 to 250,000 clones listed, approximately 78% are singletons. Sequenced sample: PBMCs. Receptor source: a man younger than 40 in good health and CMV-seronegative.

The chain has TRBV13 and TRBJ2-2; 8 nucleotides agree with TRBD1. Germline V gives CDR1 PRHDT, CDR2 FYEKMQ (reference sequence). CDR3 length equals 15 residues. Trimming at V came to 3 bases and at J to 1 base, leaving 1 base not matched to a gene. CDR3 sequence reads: CASSFTGGNTGELFF. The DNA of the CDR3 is TGTGCCAGCAGCTTCACAGGGGGGAACACCGGGGAGCTGTTTTTT.

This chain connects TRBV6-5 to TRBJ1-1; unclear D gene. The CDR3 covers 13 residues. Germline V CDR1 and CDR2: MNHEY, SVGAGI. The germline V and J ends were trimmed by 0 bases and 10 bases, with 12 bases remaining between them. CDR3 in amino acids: CASSYSAGSVAFF. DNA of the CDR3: TGTGCCAGCAGTTACTCGGCGGGGTCGGTAGCTTTCTTT.

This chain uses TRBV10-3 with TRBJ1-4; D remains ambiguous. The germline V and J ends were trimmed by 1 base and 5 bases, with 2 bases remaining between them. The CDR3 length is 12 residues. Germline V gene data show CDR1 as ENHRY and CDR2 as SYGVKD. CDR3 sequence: CAISELNEKLFF. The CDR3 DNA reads TGTGCCATCAGTGAGTTAAATGAAAAACTGTTTTTT.

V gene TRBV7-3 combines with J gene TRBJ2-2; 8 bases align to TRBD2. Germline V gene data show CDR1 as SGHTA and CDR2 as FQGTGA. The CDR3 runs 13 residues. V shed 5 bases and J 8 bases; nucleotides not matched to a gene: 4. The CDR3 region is CASSHTSGGELFF. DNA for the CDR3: TGTGCCAGCAGCCACACTAGCGGAGGGGAGCTGTTTTTT. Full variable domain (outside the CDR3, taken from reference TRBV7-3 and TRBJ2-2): GAGVSQTPSNKVTEKGKYVELRCDPISGHTALYWYRQSLGQGPEFLIYFQGTGAADDSGLPNDRFFAVRPEGSVSTLKIQRTERGDSAVYLCASSHTSGGELFFGEGSRLTVL.

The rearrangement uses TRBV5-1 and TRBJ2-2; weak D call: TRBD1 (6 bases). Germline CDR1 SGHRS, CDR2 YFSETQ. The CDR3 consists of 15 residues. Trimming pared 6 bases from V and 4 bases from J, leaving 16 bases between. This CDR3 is CASIFKNRVTGELFF. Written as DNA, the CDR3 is TGCGCCAGCATTTTTAAAAACAGGGTCACCGGGGAGCTGTTTTTT. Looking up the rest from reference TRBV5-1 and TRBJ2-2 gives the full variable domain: KAGVTQTPRYLIKTRGQQVTLSCSPISGHRSVSWYQQTPGQGLQFLFEYFSETQRNKGNFPGRFSGRQFSNSRSEMNVSTLELGDSALYLCASIFKNRVTGELFFGEGSRLTVL.

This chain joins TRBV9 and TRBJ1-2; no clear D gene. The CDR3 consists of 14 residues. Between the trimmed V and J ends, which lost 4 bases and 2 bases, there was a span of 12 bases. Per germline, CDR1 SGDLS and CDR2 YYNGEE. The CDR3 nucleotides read TGTGCCAGCAGCCCGGGGAGGGTCAACTATGGCTACACCTTC. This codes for CASSPGRVNYGYTF.

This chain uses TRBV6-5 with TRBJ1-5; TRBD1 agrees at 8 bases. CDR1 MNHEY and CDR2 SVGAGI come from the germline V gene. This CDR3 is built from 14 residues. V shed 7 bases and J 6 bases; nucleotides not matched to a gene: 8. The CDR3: CASKPGQGLQPQHF. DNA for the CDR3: TGTGCCAGCAAACCCGGACAGGGTCTTCAGCCCCAGCATTTT.

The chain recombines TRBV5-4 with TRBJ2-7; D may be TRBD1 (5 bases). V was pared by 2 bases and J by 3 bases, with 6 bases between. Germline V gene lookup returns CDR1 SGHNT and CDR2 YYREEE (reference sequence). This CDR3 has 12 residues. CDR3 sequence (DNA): TGTGCCAGCAGCTTTCAGGGCTACGAGCAGTACTTC. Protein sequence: CASSFQGYEQYF.

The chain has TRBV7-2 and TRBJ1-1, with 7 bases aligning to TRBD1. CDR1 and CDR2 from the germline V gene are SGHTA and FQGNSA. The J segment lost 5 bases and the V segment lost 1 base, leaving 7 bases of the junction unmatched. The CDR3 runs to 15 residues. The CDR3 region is CASSLEGAKGTEAFF. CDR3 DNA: TGTGCCAGCAGCTTAGAGGGGGCAAAAGGTACTGAAGCTTTCTTT.

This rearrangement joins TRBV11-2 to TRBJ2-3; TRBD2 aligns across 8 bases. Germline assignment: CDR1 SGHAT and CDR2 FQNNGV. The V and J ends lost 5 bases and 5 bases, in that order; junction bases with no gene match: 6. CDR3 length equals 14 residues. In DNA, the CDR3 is TGTGCCAGCAGCCGGGGGGGGCAAGGAGATACGCAGTATTTT. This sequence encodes CASSRGGQGDTQYF.

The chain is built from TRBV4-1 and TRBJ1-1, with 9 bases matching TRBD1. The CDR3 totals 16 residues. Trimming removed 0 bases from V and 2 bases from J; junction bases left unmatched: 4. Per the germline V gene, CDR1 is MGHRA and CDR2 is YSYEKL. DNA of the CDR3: TGCGCCAGCAGCCAAGAACCGGGACAGGGAAACACTGAAGCTTTCTTT. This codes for CASSQEPGQGNTEAFF.

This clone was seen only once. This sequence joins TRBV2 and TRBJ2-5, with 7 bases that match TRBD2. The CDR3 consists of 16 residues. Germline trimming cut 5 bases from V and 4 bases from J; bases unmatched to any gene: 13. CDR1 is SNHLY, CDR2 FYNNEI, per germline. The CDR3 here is CASSRRGGRMGETQYF. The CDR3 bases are TGTGCCAGCAGTAGGCGGGGAGGGCGAATGGGAGAGACCCAGTACTTC.

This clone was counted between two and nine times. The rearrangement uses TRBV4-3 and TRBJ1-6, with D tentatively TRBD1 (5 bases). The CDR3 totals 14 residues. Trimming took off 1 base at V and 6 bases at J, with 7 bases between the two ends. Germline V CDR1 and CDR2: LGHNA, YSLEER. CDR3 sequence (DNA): TGCGCCAGCAGCCAAGCAGGGATTAATTCACCCCTCCACTTT. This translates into CASSQAGINSPLHF.

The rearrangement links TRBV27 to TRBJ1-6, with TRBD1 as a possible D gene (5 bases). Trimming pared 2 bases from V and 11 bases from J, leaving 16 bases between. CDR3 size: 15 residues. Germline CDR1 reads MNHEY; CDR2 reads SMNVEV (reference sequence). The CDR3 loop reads CASSLKQDGNPPLHF. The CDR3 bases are TGTGCCAGCAGTTTAAAACAGGACGGCAATCCACCCCTCCACTTT.

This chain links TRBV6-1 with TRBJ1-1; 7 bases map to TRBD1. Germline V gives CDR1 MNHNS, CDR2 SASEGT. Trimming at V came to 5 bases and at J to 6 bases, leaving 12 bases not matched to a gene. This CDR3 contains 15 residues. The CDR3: CASSSDRDMSPEAFF. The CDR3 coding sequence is TGTGCCAGCAGTTCCGACAGGGATATGTCCCCTGAAGCTTTCTTT.

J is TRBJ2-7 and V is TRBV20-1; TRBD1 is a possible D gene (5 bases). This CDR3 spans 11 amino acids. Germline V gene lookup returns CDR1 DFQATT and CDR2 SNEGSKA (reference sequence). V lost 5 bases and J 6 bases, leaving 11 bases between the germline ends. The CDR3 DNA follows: TGCAGTGCTCTTTTTGACAGCGAGCAGTACTTC. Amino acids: CSALFDSEQYF.

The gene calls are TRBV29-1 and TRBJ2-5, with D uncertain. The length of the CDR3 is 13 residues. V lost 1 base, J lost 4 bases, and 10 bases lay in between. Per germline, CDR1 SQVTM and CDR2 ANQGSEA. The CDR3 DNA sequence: TGCAGCGTTGAAGTCATCGTCGGAGAGACCCAGTACTTC. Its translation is CSVEVIVGETQYF.

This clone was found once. The CDR3 DNA is TGTGCCAGCAGCATCTTGCGGGGGAGCTCCTACAATGAGCAGTTCTTC. This translates into CASSILRGSSYNEQFF. The gene calls are TRBV9 and TRBJ2-1; 7 positions match TRBD2. The J segment lost 0 bases and the V segment lost 4 bases, leaving 7 bases of the junction unmatched. Germline V lookup: CDR1 SGDLS, CDR2 YYNGEE. This CDR3 is 16 amino acids long.

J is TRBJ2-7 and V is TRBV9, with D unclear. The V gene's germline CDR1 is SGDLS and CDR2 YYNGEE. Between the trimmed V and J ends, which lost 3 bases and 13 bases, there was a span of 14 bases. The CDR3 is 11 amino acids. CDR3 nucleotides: TGTGCCAGCAGCGCCAGTAAAGAAGTCTACTTC. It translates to CASSASKEVYF.

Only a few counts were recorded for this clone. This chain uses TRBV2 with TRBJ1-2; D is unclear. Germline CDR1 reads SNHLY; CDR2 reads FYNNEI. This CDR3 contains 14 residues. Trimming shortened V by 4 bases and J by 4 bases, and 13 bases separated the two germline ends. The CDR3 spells CASSAKREGYGYTF. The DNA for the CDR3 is TGTGCCAGCAGTGCAAAGAGGGAGGGCTATGGCTACACCTTC.

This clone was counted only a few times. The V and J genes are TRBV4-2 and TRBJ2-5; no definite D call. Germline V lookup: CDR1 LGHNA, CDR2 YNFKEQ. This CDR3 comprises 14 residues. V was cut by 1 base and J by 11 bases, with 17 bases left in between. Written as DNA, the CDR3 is TGTGCCAGCAGCCAAGCTCTGGTCGGCCCGGAGCAGTACTTC. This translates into CASSQALVGPEQYF.

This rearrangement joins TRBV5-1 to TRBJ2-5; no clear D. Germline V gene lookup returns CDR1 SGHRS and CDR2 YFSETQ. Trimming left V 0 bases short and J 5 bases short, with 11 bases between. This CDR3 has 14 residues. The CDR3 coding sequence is TGCGCCAGCAGCTTGGGCAACTCCTGGGAGACCCAGTACTTC. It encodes CASSLGNSWETQYF.

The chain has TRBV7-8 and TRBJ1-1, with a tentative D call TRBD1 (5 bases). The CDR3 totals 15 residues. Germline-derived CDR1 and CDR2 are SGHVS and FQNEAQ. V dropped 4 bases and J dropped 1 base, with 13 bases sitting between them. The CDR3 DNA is TGTGCCAGCAGCTGGGGACTTGGGGAGAACACTGAAGCTTTCTTT. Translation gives CASSWGLGENTEAFF.

CDR3 protein: CASSPTRGGPADTQYF. The DNA for the CDR3 is TGTGCCAGTAGTCCAACCCGCGGGGGGCCTGCAGATACGCAGTATTTT. V and J are TRBV19 and TRBJ2-3; 8 bases agree with TRBD2. Germline V CDR1 and CDR2: LNHDA, SQIVND (reference sequence). The CDR3 consists of 16 residues. Trimming cost V 5 bases and J 4 bases; bases outside gene matches: 11.

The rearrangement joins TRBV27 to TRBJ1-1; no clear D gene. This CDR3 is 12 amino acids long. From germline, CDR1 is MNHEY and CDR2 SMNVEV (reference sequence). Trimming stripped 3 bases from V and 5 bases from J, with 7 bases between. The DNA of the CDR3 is TGTGCCAGCAGTTTTCACGGGACTGAAGCTTTCTTT. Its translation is CASSFHGTEAFF.